Described below is a single TCR beta chain sequence and its context. Sequencing was performed with immunoSEQ multiplex PCR; in TCRdb, only in-frame clones are kept and a portion is missing. The sample has some 310,000 clones; roughly nine tenths are singletons. Trimming removed 4 bases from V and 0 bases from J, with 12 bases in between. The CDR3 covers 15 residues. CDR1 is WSHSY and CDR2 is SAAADI in the germline V gene. These data belong to a study of blood T cell repertoires in COVID-19. Study as a whole: Sources were T cells, B-cell-depleted T cells, or PBMCs; the material itself was cDNA or gDNA.

Source material: peripheral blood. V and J are TRBV10-2 and TRBJ1-2; D remains unclear. This TCR came from a woman in her twenties or thirties with COVID-19, enrolled during active disease. CDR3 protein: CASSANGSPNYGYTF. The CDR3, as DNA: TGCGCCAGCAGTGCCAACGGGAGCCCTAACTATGGCTACACCTTC.